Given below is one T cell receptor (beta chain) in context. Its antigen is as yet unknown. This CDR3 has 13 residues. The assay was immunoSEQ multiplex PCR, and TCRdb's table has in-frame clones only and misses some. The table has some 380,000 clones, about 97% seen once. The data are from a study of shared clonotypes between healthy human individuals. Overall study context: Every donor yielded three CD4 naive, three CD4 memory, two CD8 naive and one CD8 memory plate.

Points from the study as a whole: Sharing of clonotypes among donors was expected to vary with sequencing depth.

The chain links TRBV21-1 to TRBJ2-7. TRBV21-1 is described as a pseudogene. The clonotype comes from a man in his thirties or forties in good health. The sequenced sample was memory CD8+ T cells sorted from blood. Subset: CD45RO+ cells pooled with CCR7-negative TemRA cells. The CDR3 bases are TGTGCCAGCAGCAAACCCTTCGGACACGAGCAGTACTTC. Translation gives CASSKPFGHEQYF.